This entry describes one TCR beta chain. What it binds is unknown. Trimming at V came to 4 bases and at J to 5 bases, leaving 9 bases not matched to a gene. The length of the CDR3 is 15 residues. Germline lookup yields CDR1 SGDLS and CDR2 YYNGEE. The record originates from a study of OX40 agonist ivuxolimab in advanced cancers. Some clones are missing from TCRdb's copy, which holds only in-frame ones; the method was immunoSEQ multiplex PCR. The data hold tens of thousands of clones, with roughly 91% observed a single time. General study points: Clonal expansion in partial responders at 0.1-3.0 mg/kg ranked among the lowest.

Sequencing was performed on CD4+ or CD8+ T cells sorted from blood, taken in a trial of the OX40 agonist ivuxolimab. This TCR came from an adult with an advanced solid tumor such as melanoma, head and neck, liver or kidney cancer. This chain joins TRBV9 and TRBJ2-5; 9 bases match TRBD1. The CDR3 bases are TGTGCCAGCAGCATAAACTTACAGGGGGCGGAGACCCAGTACTTC. Translating it yields CASSINLQGAETQYF.